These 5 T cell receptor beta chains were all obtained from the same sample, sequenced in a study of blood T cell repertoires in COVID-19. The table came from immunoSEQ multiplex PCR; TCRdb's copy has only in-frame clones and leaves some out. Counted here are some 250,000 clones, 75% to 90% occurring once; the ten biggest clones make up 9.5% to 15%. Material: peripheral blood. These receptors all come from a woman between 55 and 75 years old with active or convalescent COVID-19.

The chain's CDR3 is CAISPVLSGGGLQETQYF. The CDR3 DNA is TGTGCCATCAGCCCGGTACTATCTGGCGGGGGCCTCCAAGAGACCCAGTACTTC. V usage is TRBV10-3 and J usage is TRBJ2-5, with D possibly TRBD2 on 7 matching bases. Germline V CDR1 and CDR2: ENHRY, SYGVKD. Between the trimmed V and J ends, which lost 6 bases and 1 base, there was a span of 24 bases. The CDR3 is 18 amino acids.

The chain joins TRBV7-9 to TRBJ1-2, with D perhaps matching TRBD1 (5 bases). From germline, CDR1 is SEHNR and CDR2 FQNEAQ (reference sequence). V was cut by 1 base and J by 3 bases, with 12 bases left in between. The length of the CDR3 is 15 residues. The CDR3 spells CASSLGQRGDYGYTF. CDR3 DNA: TGTGCCAGCAGCTTAGGTCAACGGGGGGACTATGGCTACACCTTC.

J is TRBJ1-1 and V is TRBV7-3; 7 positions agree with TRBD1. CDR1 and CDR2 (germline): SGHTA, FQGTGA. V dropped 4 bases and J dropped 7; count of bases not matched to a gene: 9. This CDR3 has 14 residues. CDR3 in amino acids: CASSSTGTAIEAFF. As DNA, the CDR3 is TGTGCCAGCAGCTCGACCGGGACAGCCATTGAAGCTTTCTTT.

The CDR3 spells CASSSVGQNTGELFF. In DNA, the CDR3 is TGTGCCAGCAGTTCCGTCGGACAGAACACCGGGGAGCTGTTTTTT. This chain uses TRBV6-5 with TRBJ2-2; possibly TRBD1 for D (5 bases). The CDR3 extends over 15 amino acids. The germline V gene has CDR1 MNHEY and CDR2 SVGAGI. Trimming pared 4 bases from V and 1 base from J, leaving 10 bases between.

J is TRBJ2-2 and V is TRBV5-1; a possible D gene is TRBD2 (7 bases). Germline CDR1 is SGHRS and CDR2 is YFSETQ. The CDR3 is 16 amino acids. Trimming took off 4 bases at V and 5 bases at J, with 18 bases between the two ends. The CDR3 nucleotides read TGCGCCAGCAGCCTAGGTCCGGGGGGCCTTACCGGGGAGCTGTTTTTT. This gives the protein CASSLGPGGLTGELFF. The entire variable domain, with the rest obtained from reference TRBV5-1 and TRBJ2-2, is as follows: KAGVTQTPRYLIKTRGQQVTLSCSPISGHRSVSWYQQTPGQGLQFLFEYFSETQRNKGNFPGRFSGRQFSNSRSEMNVSTLELGDSALYLCASSLGPGGLTGELFFGEGSRLTVL.